This T cell receptor beta chain was sequenced during a study of blood T cell repertoires in COVID-19. As for the study in general: Samples came from the United States, Italy and Spain, spanning acute and convalescent COVID-19. From T cells, B-cell-depleted T cells, or PBMCs came the material, which was cDNA or gDNA.

Under the authors' procedure: Nucleated cell counts were estimated from reference gene primer amplification. Sequencing was performed with immunoSEQ multiplex PCR; in TCRdb, only in-frame clones are kept and a portion is missing. V, J and clone size are taken as reported in that table, and D and trimming were inferred from the DNA itself. This table has 70,000 to 95,000 clones, around 85% appearing once. CDR1 and CDR2 (germline): SGHRS, YFSETQ. The CDR3 totals 14 residues. V gave up 2 bases and J gave up 0 bases, with 9 bases separating them. This clone was observed once. The sequence came from a woman between 65 and 79 years old with active or convalescent COVID-19. The rearrangement uses TRBV5-1 and TRBJ2-7, with D maybe TRBD2 (5 bases). Sequencing was done on a sample of peripheral blood. This CDR3 reads CASSFGDGSYEQYF. DNA of the CDR3: TGCGCCAGCAGCTTCGGGGATGGCTCCTACGAGCAGTACTTC.